One T cell receptor (beta chain) is described in this entry. Data came from immunoSEQ multiplex PCR; TCRdb stores just in-frame clones and leaves some out. The sample lists about 120,000 clones; 55% to 75% were seen once. The CDR3 runs 14 residues. The V end lost 3 bases, the J end lost 7 bases, and 14 bases lay between the germline ends. Per germline, CDR1 SGHRS and CDR2 YFSETQ. This sample was included in a study of blood T cell repertoires in COVID-19. The clonotype comes from a woman aged 70 to 79 with acute or convalescent COVID-19. The chain joins TRBV5-1 to TRBJ2-1, with no clear D. Specimen: peripheral blood. CDR3 coding DNA: TGCGCCAGCAGCTGGAGCCCGGAAGTAAATGAGCAGTTCTTC. It is translated as CASSWSPEVNEQFF.